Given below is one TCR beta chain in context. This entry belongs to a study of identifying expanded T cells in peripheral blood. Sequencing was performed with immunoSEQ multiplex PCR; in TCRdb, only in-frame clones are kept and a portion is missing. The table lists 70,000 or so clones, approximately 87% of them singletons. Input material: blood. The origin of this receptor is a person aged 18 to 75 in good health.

CDR3 nucleotide sequence: TGTGCCAGCAGCAACCGAGGGGGGGCCTACAATGAGCAGTTCTTC. Its protein product is CASSNRGGAYNEQFF. This chain connects TRBV7-2 to TRBJ2-1; D is perhaps TRBD2 (7 bases). V lost 5 bases and J 2 bases, leaving 13 bases between the germline ends. CDR3 length equals 15 residues. Germline values: CDR1 SGHTA, CDR2 FQGNSA.